Following are 9 T cell receptor beta chains from one sample sequenced in a study of shared clonotypes between healthy human individuals. TCRdb keeps only in-frame clones here, not all; method: immunoSEQ multiplex PCR. The profile shows approximately 440,000 clones, roughly three quarters of them singletons. Sequenced sample: PBMCs. These receptors all stem from a woman aged 35 to 49 in good health. Some clones in this sample may be carry-over from other donors' samples.

The chain couples TRBV30 to TRBJ1-1; TRBD1 is a possible D gene (5 bases). Trimming cost V 3 bases and J 7 bases, with 18 bases left between them. This CDR3 region has 14 residues. Per germline, CDR1 GTSNPN and CDR2 SVGIG (reference sequence). CDR3 sequence reads: CAWRASTVMGEAFF. As DNA, the CDR3 is TGTGCCTGGAGAGCCTCGACAGTGATGGGTGAAGCTTTCTTT.

V gene TRBV2 combines with J gene TRBJ2-2; D not resolved. Germline loops: CDR1 SNHLY, CDR2 FYNNEI. The V end lost 4 bases, the J end lost 4 bases, and 4 bases lay between the germline ends. This CDR3 has 12 residues. The CDR3 region has the DNA TGTGCCAGCAGTGTCACCACCGGGGAGCTGTTTTTT. Encoded protein: CASSVTTGELFF.

For this clone: This same CDR3 is encoded by further DNA sequences in the sample. The V call is TRBV9, the J call TRBJ2-3; unclear D gene. This CDR3 comprises 13 residues. Germline CDR1 SGDLS, CDR2 YYNGEE. Trimming removed 0 bases at V and 3 bases at J, with 5 bases between. In DNA form, the CDR3 reads TGTGCCAGCAGCGTAGGAGGTACAGATACGCAGTATTTT. This sequence encodes CASSVGGTDTQYF.

V usage is TRBV19 and J usage is TRBJ1-4, with 8 bases that match TRBD1. Germline values: CDR1 LNHDA, CDR2 SQIVND (reference sequence). This CDR3 is 17 amino acids long. V gave up 8 bases and J gave up 0 bases; unmatched junction bases: 11. In DNA form, the CDR3 reads TGTGCCAGTCAGACAGGGGTACGAGATGCAACTAATGAAAAACTGTTTTTT. Encoded protein: CASQTGVRDATNEKLFF.

Concerning this clone: An end of the junction differs from the germline gene, which may be a read error. The rearrangement links TRBV5-1 to TRBJ2-7; no clear D gene. The CDR3 is 11 amino acids. The germline CDR1 and CDR2 sequences are SGHRS and YFSETQ. The CDR3 bases are TGCGCCAGCAGCTTGGGCTACGTGCAGTACTTC. Translation: CASSLGYVQYF.

V gene TRBV7-6 combines with J gene TRBJ2-1, with 10 bases matching TRBD2. The V gene's germline CDR1 is SGHVS and CDR2 FNYEAQ. After removal of 5 bases from V and 5 bases from J, the junction contained 9 bases not matched to a gene. The CDR3 has 16 amino acids. The CDR3 DNA reads TGTGCCAGCAGCGACCAGTGGACTAGCGGTGACAATGAGCAGTTCTTC. This gives the protein CASSDQWTSGDNEQFF.

The chain is built from TRBV9 and TRBJ1-3, with 7 positions matching TRBD1. Germline trimming cut 1 base from V and 4 bases from J; bases unmatched to any gene: 8. CDR3 size: 16 residues. Germline loops: CDR1 SGDLS, CDR2 YYNGEE. The CDR3 DNA sequence: TGTGCCAGCAGCGTATCTAACAGGGGCATGGGAAACACCATATATTTT. Translating it yields CASSVSNRGMGNTIYF.

This clone came up once. V usage is TRBV18 and J usage is TRBJ1-1; TRBD1 matches 8 bases. Germline-derived CDR1 and CDR2 are KGHSH and LQKENI. This CDR3 has 14 residues. V shed 3 bases, J shed 5 bases, and the junction held 5 bases outside the gene matches. The CDR3 loop is CASSPQGAQTEAFF. The CDR3 DNA follows: TGTGCCAGCTCACCCCAGGGGGCGCAAACTGAAGCTTTCTTT.

This chain joins TRBV30 and TRBJ2-1; D possibly corresponds to TRBD2 (5 bases). V gave up 2 bases and J gave up 2 bases, with 7 bases separating them. The CDR3 contains 13 residues. In germline, CDR1 is GTSNPN, CDR2 SVGIG (reference sequence). The CDR3 region has the DNA TGTGCCTGGAGTAGCGGTACCTACAATGAGCAGTTCTTC. Translating gives CAWSSGTYNEQFF.